This TCR beta chain appears in the sequencing data of a study of early T cells in non-severe SARS-CoV-2 infection. Germline CDR1 and CDR2: SGHVS and FNYEAQ. V trimming: 5 bases; J trimming: 3 bases; junction bases outside the gene matches: 5. The CDR3 is made up of 15 amino acids. Individual cDNA molecules each received unique molecular identifiers attached to them. TCRdb itself ran the 5' RACE reads through MiXCR, one entry per CDR3 protein. Altogether approximately 69,000 distinct CDR3 sequences are present, over 9.5% being singletons, with the ten largest covering under 7%. The sample here was whole blood, taken at baseline. The sequence came from an adult who was a healthcare worker with PCR-confirmed SARS-CoV-2 infection or an uninfected control (not recorded which). The genes are TRBV7-6 and TRBJ2-3, with TRBD1 matching over 10 bases. CDR3 DNA: TGTGCCAGCAGCCGGACAGGGGGTGGAACAGATACGCAGTATTTT. Its translation is CASSRTGGGTDTQYF.